This entry lists 32 T cell receptor beta chains sequenced from one sample in a study of OX40 agonist ivuxolimab in advanced cancers. Using immunoSEQ multiplex PCR, the repertoire was profiled, and TCRdb retains in-frame clones only, with some absent. The sample holds some 82,000 clones, around 88% seen once. Sequenced here: CD4+ or CD8+ T cells sorted from blood, sampled in a trial of the OX40 agonist ivuxolimab. The source of these receptors is an adult with an advanced solid tumor such as melanoma, head and neck, liver or kidney cancer.

The chain links TRBV6-5 to TRBJ2-7, with D perhaps assigned TRBD1 or TRBD2 (5 bases each). This CDR3 has 16 residues. V gave up 2 bases and J gave up 0 bases, with 14 bases separating them. CDR1 and CDR2 from the germline V gene are MNHEY and SVGAGI. CDR3 loop: CASSYGRARGSYEQYF. The CDR3 DNA reads TGTGCCAGCAGTTACGGCAGGGCGAGGGGCTCCTACGAGCAGTACTTC.

This clone was recorded once. This chain joins TRBV7-8 and TRBJ1-1; 8 bases are a match to TRBD1. The CDR3 loop spans 14 amino acids. CDR1 and CDR2 from the germline V gene are SGHVS and FQNEAQ. Trimming removed 5 bases from V and 7 bases from J; junction bases left unmatched: 9. CDR3 in amino acids: CASSMGQEKDEAFF. CDR3 nucleotide sequence: TGTGCCAGCAGCATGGGACAGGAAAAGGATGAAGCTTTCTTT.

Here the CDR3 DNA reads TGTGCCAGCAGCTTATTAGGCTACAATGAGCAGTTCTTC. Protein sequence: CASSLLGYNEQFF. The chain carries TRBV7-2 and TRBJ2-1, with D unresolved. Germline CDR1 is SGHTA and CDR2 is FQGNSA. Trimming cost V 2 bases and J 3 bases, with 5 bases left between them. CDR3 length equals 13 residues.

This chain connects TRBV11-3 to TRBJ2-2; D ambiguous. There are 11 residues in the CDR3. Looked up from germline, CDR1 is SGHNT and CDR2 is YENEEA. V was pared by 5 bases and J by 7 bases, with 5 bases between. The CDR3: CASSQSGELFF. The CDR3 nucleotides read TGTGCCAGCAGCCAAAGCGGGGAGCTGTTTTTT.

The gene calls are TRBV5-4 and TRBJ2-3; the D is unclear. The CDR3 is 12 residues long. Trimming left V 1 base short and J 3 bases short, with 3 bases between. Germline V gene lookup returns CDR1 SGHNT and CDR2 YYREEE (reference sequence). The CDR3 protein is CASSLLTDTQYF. CDR3 nucleotide sequence: TGTGCCAGCAGCTTGTTGACAGATACGCAGTATTTT.

This clone has just a few counts. This chain uses TRBV28 with TRBJ2-7; the D gene could be TRBD1 or TRBD2 (5 bases each). The length of the CDR3 is 13 residues. V was shortened by 1 base and J by 2 bases, with 6 bases between the two germline ends. The germline V gene has CDR1 MDHEN and CDR2 SYDVKM. The CDR3 DNA reads as TGTGCCAGCAGTTTATCGGGACCCTACGAGCAGTACTTC. The encoded protein is CASSLSGPYEQYF.

The chain links TRBV6-1 to TRBJ2-5, with D possibly being TRBD1 (7 bases). The CDR3 length is 15 residues. Germline V gene lookup returns CDR1 MNHNS and CDR2 SASEGT. The ends were cut back, 6 bases at V and 5 bases at J, with 19 bases in the middle. CDR3 DNA: TGTGCCAGCAGCTATAATCAGGGGGGCGGGGAGACCCAGTACTTC. It translates to CASSYNQGGGETQYF.

The J gene is TRBJ2-1, the V gene TRBV4-1; no reliable D call. The CDR3 loop spans 11 amino acids. The V gene lost 0 bases and the J gene lost 14 bases, with 8 bases spanning the gap. Germline CDR1 is MGHRA and CDR2 is YSYEKL. As DNA, the CDR3 is TGCGCCAGCAGCCAAGACGGGCCGAAGTTCTTC. Its translation is CASSQDGPKFF.

CDR3 DNA sequence: TGTGCCAGCAGTCCCCCCGGGGGGACTGGCTCCTACGAGCAGTACTTC. Protein product: CASSPPGGTGSYEQYF. V is TRBV27 and J is TRBJ2-7; 7 bases map to TRBD2. V lost 5 bases to trimming and J lost 0 bases; unmatched junction nucleotides: 10. This CDR3 is 16 amino acids long. Germline CDR1 reads MNHEY; CDR2 reads SMNVEV (reference sequence).

This clone appeared a single time. This chain connects TRBV5-6 to TRBJ2-2; D could derive from TRBD1 or TRBD2 (6 bases each). The CDR3 covers 16 residues. Per the germline V gene, CDR1 is SGHDT and CDR2 is YYEEEE. Between the trimmed V and J ends, which lost 0 bases and 4 bases, there was a span of 13 bases. The CDR3 loop reads CASSLGGAGRTGELFF. For the CDR3, the DNA is TGTGCCAGCAGCTTGGGGGGGGCGGGCCGCACCGGGGAGCTGTTTTTT. Full variable domain (remainder filled in from reference TRBV5-6 and TRBJ2-2): DAGVTQSPTHLIKTRGQQVTLRCSPKSGHDTVSWYQQALGQGPQFIFQYYEEEERQRGNFPDRFSGHQFPNYSSELNVNALLLGDSALYLCASSLGGAGRTGELFFGEGSRLTVL.

V and J are TRBV11-2 and TRBJ1-1; D is undetermined. Germline assignment: CDR1 SGHAT and CDR2 FQNNGV. V lost 2 bases to trimming and J lost 3 bases, with 13 bases between them. This CDR3 has 15 residues. The CDR3 bases are TGTGCCAGCAGCTTATTTTTCGGAGCAGACACTGAAGCTTTCTTT. Amino acid sequence: CASSLFFGADTEAFF.

This rearrangement joins TRBV5-6 to TRBJ2-3; 10 bases match TRBD1. The trim removed 4 bases at V and 8 bases at J, leaving 10 bases unmatched. The germline V gene encodes CDR1 SGHDT and CDR2 YYEEEE. The CDR3 length is 15 residues. CDR3 region: CASSPDRGVSGTQYF. CDR3 in DNA: TGTGCCAGCAGCCCGGACAGGGGGGTCTCGGGTACGCAGTATTTT.

This rearrangement joins TRBV30 to TRBJ2-7; no clear D gene. Germline values: CDR1 GTSNPN, CDR2 SVGIG (reference sequence). Trimming pared 3 bases from V and 4 bases from J, leaving 7 bases between. The CDR3 is 11 amino acids. CDR3 loop: CAWRSEYEQYF. The CDR3 bases are TGTGCCTGGAGGTCAGAGTACGAGCAGTACTTC.

This chain joins TRBV7-2 and TRBJ1-2, with a possible D match to TRBD1 (5 bases). Germline assignment: CDR1 SGHTA and CDR2 FQGNSA. V dropped 5 bases and J dropped 10 bases, with 14 bases sitting between them. The CDR3 consists of 12 residues. The CDR3 DNA sequence: TGTGCCAGCAGCCAGACCCAGGGTGTCTACACCTTC. Translating it yields CASSQTQGVYTF.

This rearrangement joins TRBV19 to TRBJ2-7; 10 nucleotides line up with TRBD1. CDR1 is LNHDA and CDR2 is SQIVND in the germline V gene (reference sequence). With 1 base clipped from V and 5 bases from J, the junction kept 5 bases outside the gene matches. The CDR3 has 15 amino acids. The CDR3 DNA reads TGTGCCAGTAGTATAGGGACAGGGGGAGGTGACGAGCAGTACTTC. Translation gives CASSIGTGGGDEQYF. Full variable domain (rest looked up from reference TRBV19 and TRBJ2-7): DGGITQSPKYLFRKEGQNVTLSCEQNLNHDAMYWYRQDPGQGLRLIYYSQIVNDFQKGDIAEGYSVSREKKESFPLTVTSAQKNPTAFYLCASSIGTGGGDEQYFGPGTRLTVT.

The chain has TRBV7-3 and TRBJ2-5, with D maybe TRBD2 (6 bases). Germline V gene sequence: CDR1 SGHTA, CDR2 FQGTGA. The CDR3 is 16 amino acids. The germline V and J ends were trimmed by 1 base and 5 bases, with 17 bases remaining between them. DNA for the CDR3: TGTGCCAGCAGCTTAAGTTCACTAGCCGGATCGGAGACCCAGTACTTC. It translates to CASSLSSLAGSETQYF.

This clone has just one count. This sequence joins TRBV4-2 and TRBJ1-3, with a possible D match to TRBD1 (5 bases). The CDR3 consists of 14 residues. The germline CDR1 and CDR2 sequences are LGHNA and YNFKEQ. Trimming pared 0 bases from V and 4 bases from J, leaving 7 bases between. CDR3 in DNA: TGTGCCAGCAGCCAAGAGGCAGGGGGAAACACCATATATTTT. Translation: CASSQEAGGNTIYF.

The chain combines TRBV5-1 with TRBJ2-5; 11 nucleotides agree with TRBD2. The DNA end is more similar to TRBJ2-7, so the J call may be wrong. There are 17 residues in the CDR3. The V gene's germline CDR1 is SGHRS and CDR2 YFSETQ. The CDR3 reads CASSLGLAGGLDLEQYF. The CDR3 DNA follows: TGCGCCAGCAGCTTGGGGCTAGCGGGAGGCCTGGATCTCGAGCAGTACTTC.

This clone has a single count. This chain uses TRBV28 with TRBJ1-5, with D possibly matching TRBD1 (5 bases). Trimming removed 5 bases at V and 7 bases at J, with 24 bases between. The CDR3 length is 17 residues. The germline V gene has CDR1 MDHEN and CDR2 SYDVKM. Written as DNA, the CDR3 is TGTGCCAGCAGTGGCGTCGGTGGTCAGGGTGTAGGGCAGCCCCAGCATTTT. Translating it yields CASSGVGGQGVGQPQHF.

The rearrangement joins TRBV28 to TRBJ1-5; possible D gene TRBD1, 6 bases. The germline V gene has CDR1 MDHEN and CDR2 SYDVKM. CDR3 length equals 16 residues. Trimming removed 3 bases at V and 1 base at J, with 13 bases between. CDR3 bases: TGTGCCAGCAGTTTTTCGCCAGGGGTCAGCAATCAGCCCCAGCATTTT. It encodes CASSFSPGVSNQPQHF.

V gene TRBV18 combines with J gene TRBJ1-2; D remains ambiguous. This CDR3 is 14 amino acids long. CDR1 and CDR2 from the germline V gene are KGHSH and LQKENI. V was cut by 3 bases and J by 9 bases, with 17 bases left in between. CDR3 residues: CASSPSTSPDSYTF. CDR3 DNA: TGTGCCAGCTCACCGTCGACCTCGCCGGATAGCTACACCTTC.

The genes are TRBV7-3 and TRBJ2-3, with D possibly TRBD1 on 5 matching bases. The length of the CDR3 is 13 residues. V was shortened by 6 bases and J by 2 bases, with 9 bases between the two germline ends. Looked up from germline, CDR1 is SGHTA and CDR2 is FQGTGA. This CDR3 is CASRRQLTDTQYF. CDR3 in DNA: TGTGCCAGCAGGCGACAGCTCACAGATACGCAGTATTTT.

The V call is TRBV7-2, the J call TRBJ1-3, with D tentatively TRBD1 (5 bases). The V and J ends lost 0 bases and 3 bases respectively, with 9 bases between them. The CDR3 length is 15 residues. The germline gives CDR1 SGHTA, CDR2 FQGNSA. CDR3 nucleotides: TGTGCCAGCAGCTTAGCGGGGGGGATTGGAAACACCATATATTTT. Translating it yields CASSLAGGIGNTIYF.

The genes are TRBV6-5 and TRBJ1-5; 8 positions match TRBD1. CDR3 size: 15 residues. V gave up 6 bases and J gave up 6 bases; unmatched junction bases: 10. Germline CDR1 is MNHEY and CDR2 is SVGAGI. CDR3 sequence: CASSWDRSSGQPQHF. The DNA for the CDR3 is TGTGCCAGCAGCTGGGACAGGTCGAGCGGTCAGCCCCAGCATTTT.

By share of the sample, this clone is medium-sized. This chain's CDR3 is CASSPTGDYGYTF. The CDR3 coding sequence is TGTGCCAGCAGCCCTACAGGGGACTATGGCTACACCTTC. The chain has TRBV7-2 and TRBJ1-2, with TRBD1 identical over 7 bases. V gave up 5 bases and J gave up 3 bases; unmatched junction bases: 3. Looked up from germline, CDR1 is SGHTA and CDR2 is FQGNSA. This CDR3 is 13 amino acids long.

In this sample, this clone turned up a few times. This chain links TRBV2 with TRBJ1-6; D unresolved. V was pared by 5 bases and J by 0 bases, with 8 bases between. The CDR3 totals 15 residues. Germline V CDR1 and CDR2: SNHLY, FYNNEI. As DNA, the CDR3 is TGTGCCAGCAGTAAGGAGAGCTCCTATAATTCACCCCTCCACTTT. It yields the protein CASSKESSYNSPLHF.

V and J are TRBV6-5 and TRBJ1-2; D gene uncertain. The CDR3 runs to 16 residues. Trimming stripped 0 bases from V and 0 bases from J, with 11 bases between. CDR1 is MNHEY and CDR2 is SVGAGI in the germline V gene. The CDR3 sequence is CASSYSSLESNYGYTF. The CDR3 coding sequence is TGTGCCAGCAGTTACTCGAGTTTAGAGTCTAACTATGGCTACACCTTC.

The chain recombines TRBV18 with TRBJ2-1; 8 positions agree with TRBD2. The length of the CDR3 is 16 residues. V was pared by 0 bases and J by 4 bases, with 5 bases of the junction left unmatched. The germline CDR1 and CDR2 sequences are KGHSH and LQKENI. CDR3 bases: TGTGCCAGCTCACCACCGCCCATAGCGGGATACAATGAGCAGTTCTTC. Translating gives CASSPPPIAGYNEQFF.

Concerning this clone: The sample contains more than one DNA sequence encoding this CDR3. J is TRBJ2-2 and V is TRBV6-1; TRBD1 might be the D (5 bases). Trimming stripped 5 bases from V and 5 bases from J, with 12 bases between. The CDR3 runs 14 residues. CDR1 and CDR2 (germline): MNHNS, SASEGT. The CDR3 DNA reads TGTGCCAGCAGTAGCAGGGTCGGAACCGGGGAGCTGTTTTTT. This translates into CASSSRVGTGELFF.

Only one count was recorded for this clone. The chain recombines TRBV5-4 with TRBJ1-3; a possible D gene is TRBD1 (6 bases). Trimming took 3 bases from V and 0 from J, leaving 13 bases between them. Germline assignment: CDR1 SGHNT and CDR2 YYREEE (reference sequence). The CDR3 totals 16 residues. In DNA, the CDR3 is TGTGCCAGCAGCTACCGGACAGCGGGCTCTGGAAACACCATATATTTT. Protein: CASSYRTAGSGNTIYF. The variable domain in full, with the rest retrieved from reference TRBV5-4 and TRBJ1-3, is ETGVTQSPTHLIKTRGQQVTLRCSSQSGHNTVSWYQQALGQGPQFIFQYYREEENGRGNFPPRFSGLQFPNYSSELNVNALELDDSALYLCASSYRTAGSGNTIYFGEGSWLTVV.

This chain uses TRBV7-2 with TRBJ2-5; D is unclear. The germline CDR1 and CDR2 sequences are SGHTA and FQGNSA. This CDR3 region has 13 residues. V lost 5 bases and J 5 bases, leaving 12 bases between the germline ends. CDR3 in DNA: TGTGCCAGCAGCCGTTATCGTCGTGAGACCCAGTACTTC. As protein: CASSRYRRETQYF.

CDR3 residues: CASSLPAGKDDEQFF. CDR3 in DNA: TGCGCCAGCAGCTTACCAGCGGGCAAGGACGATGAGCAGTTCTTC. The J gene is TRBJ2-1, the V gene TRBV5-1; D is possibly TRBD2 (6 bases). This CDR3 contains 15 residues. V was cut by 2 bases and J by 8 bases, with 17 bases left in between. Germline V gene sequence: CDR1 SGHRS, CDR2 YFSETQ.